This T cell receptor beta chain emerged from a study of control samples from healthy donors and cancer patients. Germline trimming cut 5 bases from V and 0 bases from J; bases unmatched to any gene: 9. The CDR3 length is 17 residues. Germline CDR1 and CDR2: SGHVS and FQNEAQ. The data were produced by immunoSEQ multiplex PCR, yet TCRdb's version contains in-frame clones alone and is incomplete. The sample records 400,000 to 500,000 clones, around 90% being singletons. This TCR came from a man in his forties with head and neck cancer. The chain is built from TRBV7-8 and TRBJ2-3, with 9 bases fitting TRBD2. Sequenced material: PBMCs. CDR3 in amino acids: CASSPRSGGRSTDTQYF. The CDR3 DNA reads TGTGCCAGCAGCCCCCGGAGCGGGGGGCGTAGCACAGATACGCAGTATTTT.